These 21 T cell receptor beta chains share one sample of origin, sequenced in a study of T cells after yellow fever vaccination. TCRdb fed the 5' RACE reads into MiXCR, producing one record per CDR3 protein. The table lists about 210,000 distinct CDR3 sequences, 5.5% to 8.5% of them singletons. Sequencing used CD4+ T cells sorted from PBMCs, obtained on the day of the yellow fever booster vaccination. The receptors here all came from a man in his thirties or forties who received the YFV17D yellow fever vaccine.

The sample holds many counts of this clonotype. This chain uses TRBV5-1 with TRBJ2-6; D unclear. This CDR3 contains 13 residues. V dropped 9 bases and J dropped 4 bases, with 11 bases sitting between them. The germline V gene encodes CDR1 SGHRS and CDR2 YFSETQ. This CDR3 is CATAIDGANVLTF. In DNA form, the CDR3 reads TGCGCCACCGCAATAGACGGGGCCAACGTCCTGACTTTC.

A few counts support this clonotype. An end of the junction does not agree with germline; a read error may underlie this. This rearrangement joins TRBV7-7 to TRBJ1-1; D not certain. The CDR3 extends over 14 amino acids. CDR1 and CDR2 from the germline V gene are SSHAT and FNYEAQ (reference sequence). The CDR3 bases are TGTGCTAGCAGGTCTCGACACTTGAACACTGAAGCTTTCTTT. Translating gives CASRSRHLNTEAFF. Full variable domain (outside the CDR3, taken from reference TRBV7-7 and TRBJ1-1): GAGVSQSPRYKVTKRGQDVTLRCDPISSHATLYWYQQALGQGPEFLTYFNYEAQPDKSGLPSDRFSAERPEGSISTLTIQRTEQRDSAMYRCASRSRHLNTEAFFGQGTRLTVV.

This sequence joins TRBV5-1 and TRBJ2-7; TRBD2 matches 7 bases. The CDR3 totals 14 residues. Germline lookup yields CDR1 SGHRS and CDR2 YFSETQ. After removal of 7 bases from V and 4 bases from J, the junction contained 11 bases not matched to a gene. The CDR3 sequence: CASASGEGPYEQYF. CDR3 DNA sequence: TGCGCCAGCGCGTCCGGGGAGGGTCCTTACGAGCAGTACTTC.

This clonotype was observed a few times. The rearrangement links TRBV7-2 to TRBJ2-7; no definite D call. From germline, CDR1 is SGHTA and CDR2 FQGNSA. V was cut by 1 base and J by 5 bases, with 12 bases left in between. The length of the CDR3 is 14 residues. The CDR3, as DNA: TGTGCCAGCAGCTTAGAACGGTCAGGCCACGAGCAGTACTTC. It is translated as CASSLERSGHEQYF.

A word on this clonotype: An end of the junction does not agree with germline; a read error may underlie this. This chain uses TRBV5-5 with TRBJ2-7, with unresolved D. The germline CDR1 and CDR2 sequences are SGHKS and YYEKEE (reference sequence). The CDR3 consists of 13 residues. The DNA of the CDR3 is TGTGCCAGCAGCCCCGGGCCCTCCAACGAGCAGTACTTC. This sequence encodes CASSPGPSNEQYF.

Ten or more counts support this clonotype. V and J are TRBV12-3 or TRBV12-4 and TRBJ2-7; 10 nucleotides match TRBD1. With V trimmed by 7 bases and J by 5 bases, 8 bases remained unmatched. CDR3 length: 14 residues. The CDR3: CASIRQGAMNEQYF. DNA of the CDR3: TGTGCCAGCATCAGACAGGGGGCTATGAACGAGCAGTACTTC.

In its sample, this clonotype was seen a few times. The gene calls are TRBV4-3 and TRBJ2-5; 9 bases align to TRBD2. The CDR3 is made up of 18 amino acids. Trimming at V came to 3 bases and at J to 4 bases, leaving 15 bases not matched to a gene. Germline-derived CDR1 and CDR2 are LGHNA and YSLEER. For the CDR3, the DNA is TGCGCCAGCAGCCACCTCCTGGGGTCTAGCGGGACGGCAGAGACCCAGTACTTC. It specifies CASSHLLGSSGTAETQYF.

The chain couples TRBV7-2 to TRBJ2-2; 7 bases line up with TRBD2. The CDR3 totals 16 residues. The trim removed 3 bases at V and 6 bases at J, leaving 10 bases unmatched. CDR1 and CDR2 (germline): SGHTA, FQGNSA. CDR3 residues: CASSFPSGAGPGELFF. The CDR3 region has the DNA TGTGCCAGCAGCTTCCCTAGCGGAGCGGGGCCCGGGGAGCTGTTTTTT.

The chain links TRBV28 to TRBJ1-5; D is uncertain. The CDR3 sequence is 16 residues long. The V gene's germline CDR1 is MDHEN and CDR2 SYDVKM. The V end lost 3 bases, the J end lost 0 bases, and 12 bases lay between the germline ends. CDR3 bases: TGTGCCAGCAGTTTGCTGGCAGCCATTAGCAATCAGCCCCAGCATTTT. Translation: CASSLLAAISNQPQHF.

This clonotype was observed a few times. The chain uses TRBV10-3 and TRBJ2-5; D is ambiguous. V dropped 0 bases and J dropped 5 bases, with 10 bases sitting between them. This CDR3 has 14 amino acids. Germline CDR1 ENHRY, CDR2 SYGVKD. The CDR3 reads CAISESNRLETQYF. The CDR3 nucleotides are TGTGCCATCAGTGAGTCCAACCGCCTGGAGACCCAGTACTTC.

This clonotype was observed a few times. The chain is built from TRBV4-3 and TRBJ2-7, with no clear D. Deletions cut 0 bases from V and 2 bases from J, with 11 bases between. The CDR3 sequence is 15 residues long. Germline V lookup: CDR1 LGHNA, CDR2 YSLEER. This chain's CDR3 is CASSQDWQVTYEQYF. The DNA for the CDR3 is TGCGCCAGCAGCCAAGACTGGCAGGTAACCTACGAGCAGTACTTC.

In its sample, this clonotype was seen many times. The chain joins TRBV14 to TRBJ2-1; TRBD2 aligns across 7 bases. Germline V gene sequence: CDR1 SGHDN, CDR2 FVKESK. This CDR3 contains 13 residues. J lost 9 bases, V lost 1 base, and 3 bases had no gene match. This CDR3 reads CASSQGGGLEQFF. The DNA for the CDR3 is TGTGCCAGCAGCCAAGGGGGGGGTCTTGAGCAGTTCTTC.

DNA for the CDR3: TGCGCCAGCAGCATAACGGGCTCCAACACCGGGGAGCTGTTTTTT. Its protein product is CASSITGSNTGELFF. The chain recombines TRBV5-1 with TRBJ2-2; D remains unclear. Trimming took off 4 bases at V and 2 bases at J, with 12 bases between the two ends. CDR3 length: 15 residues. The V gene's germline CDR1 is SGHRS and CDR2 YFSETQ.

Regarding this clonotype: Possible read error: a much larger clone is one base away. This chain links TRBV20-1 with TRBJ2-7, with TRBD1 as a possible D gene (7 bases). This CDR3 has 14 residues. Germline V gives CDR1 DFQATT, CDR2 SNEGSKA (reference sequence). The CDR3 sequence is CCALGQGGSYEQYF. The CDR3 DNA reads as TGCTGTGCTCTAGGGCAGGGGGGAAGCTACGAGCAGTACTTC.

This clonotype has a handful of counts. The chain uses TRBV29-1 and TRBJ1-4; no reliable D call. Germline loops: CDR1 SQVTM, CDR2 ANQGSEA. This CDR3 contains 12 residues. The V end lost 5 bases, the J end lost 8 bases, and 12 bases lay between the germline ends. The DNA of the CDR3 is TGCAGCGTTCGATACTTGGGGGAAAAACTGTTTTTT. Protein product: CSVRYLGEKLFF.

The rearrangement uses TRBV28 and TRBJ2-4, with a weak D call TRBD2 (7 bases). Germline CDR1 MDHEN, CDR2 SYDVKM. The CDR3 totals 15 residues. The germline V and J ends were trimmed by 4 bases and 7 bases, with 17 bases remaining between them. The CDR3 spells CASSSTGGASNIQYF. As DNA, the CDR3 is TGTGCCAGCAGTTCGACGGGGGGCGCGTCGAACATTCAGTACTTC.

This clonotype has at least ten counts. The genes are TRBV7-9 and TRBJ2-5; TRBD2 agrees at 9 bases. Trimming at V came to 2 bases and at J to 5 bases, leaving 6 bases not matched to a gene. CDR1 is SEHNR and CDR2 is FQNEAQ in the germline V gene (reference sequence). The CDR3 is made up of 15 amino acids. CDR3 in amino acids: CASSLRAGGWETQYF. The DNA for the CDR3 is TGTGCCAGCAGCTTACGAGCGGGAGGTTGGGAGACCCAGTACTTC.

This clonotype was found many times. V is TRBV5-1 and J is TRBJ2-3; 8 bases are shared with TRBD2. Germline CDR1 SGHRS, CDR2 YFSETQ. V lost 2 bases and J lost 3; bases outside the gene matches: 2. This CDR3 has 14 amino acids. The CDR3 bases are TGCGCCAGCAGCTTCCAGCGGGAGACAGATACGCAGTATTTT. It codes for CASSFQRETDTQYF.

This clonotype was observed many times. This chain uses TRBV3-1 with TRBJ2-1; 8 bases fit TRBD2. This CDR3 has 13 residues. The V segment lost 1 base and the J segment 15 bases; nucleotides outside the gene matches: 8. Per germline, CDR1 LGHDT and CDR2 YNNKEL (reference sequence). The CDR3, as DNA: TGTGCCAGCAGCCAAGGAGGCGGGAGGCAAGGGTTCTTC. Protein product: CASSQGGGRQGFF.

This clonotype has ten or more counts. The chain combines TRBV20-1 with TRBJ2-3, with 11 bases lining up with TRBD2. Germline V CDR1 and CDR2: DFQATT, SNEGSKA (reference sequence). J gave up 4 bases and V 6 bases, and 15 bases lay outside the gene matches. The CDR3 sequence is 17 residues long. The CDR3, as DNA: TGCAGTGCGCAGCCTACTAGCGGGAGAGGGGTTCCAGATACGCAGTATTTT. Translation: CSAQPTSGRGVPDTQYF.

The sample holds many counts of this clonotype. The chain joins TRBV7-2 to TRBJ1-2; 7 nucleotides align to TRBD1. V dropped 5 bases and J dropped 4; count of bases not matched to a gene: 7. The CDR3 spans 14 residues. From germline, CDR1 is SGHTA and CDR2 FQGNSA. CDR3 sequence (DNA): TGTGCCAGCAGCGCTCAACAGGGGATCTATGGCTACACCTTC. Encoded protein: CASSAQQGIYGYTF.